This TCR beta chain was sequenced in a study of blood T cell repertoires in COVID-19. Turning to the study itself: COVID-19 samples from acute and convalescent phases originated in the United States, Italy and Spain. PBMCs, B-cell-depleted T cells, or T cells were the source of the cDNA or gDNA that made up the material.

The germline gives CDR1 MNHEY, CDR2 SVGAGI. The CDR3 covers 15 residues. Trimming took 0 bases from V and 8 from J, leaving 16 bases between them. Per the original methods: Quantification of nucleated cells was approximated via reference gene primer amplification. The assay was immunoSEQ multiplex PCR, and TCRdb's table has in-frame clones only and misses some. For V, J and clone size, that table is used; D and trimming come from the DNA. The sample carries under 200,000 clones, roughly 82% recorded once. Participants were placed into cohorts based on the clinical history they reported. The source is an older woman with acute COVID-19. The chain has TRBV6-5 and TRBJ1-2; D might be TRBD1 (5 bases). Sequenced material: PBMCs or T cells enriched from blood (not recorded which). CDR3 DNA sequence: TGTGCCAGCAGTTACTCTGACAGCCCCGCGCAGGGCTACACCTTC. Translated: CASSYSDSPAQGYTF.